This paragraph reports one T cell receptor beta chain. The target antigen is unknown. The germline gives CDR1 MNHNS, CDR2 SASEGT. V was clipped by 1 base and J by 11 bases, with 12 bases between them. The CDR3 loop spans 13 amino acids. The source of the sample is a study of identical twins. Study results and limitations: It was out-of-frame TCR alpha sharing in monozygotic twins that models underestimated.

TCRdb used MiXCR to reprocess the 5' RACE reads, holding one entry per CDR3 protein. Of about 790,000 distinct CDR3 sequences in the sample, about 20% were seen once. These data are also associated with another study on T cells expressing NK-cell markers. From that study: What restricted sorting to alpha-beta TCR T cells in several experiments was an anti-gamma-delta TCR antibody. Leadership of the CD3+CD56-NKG2C+ fraction also belonged to these clonotypes in four donors.

This TCR derives from a young woman in good health. V is TRBV6-1 and J is TRBJ2-1; the D is unclear. The sequencing input was PBMCs. CDR3 residues: CASSEGAITKQFF. The CDR3 DNA reads TGTGCCAGCAGTGAAGGGGCGATAACCAAGCAGTTCTTC.